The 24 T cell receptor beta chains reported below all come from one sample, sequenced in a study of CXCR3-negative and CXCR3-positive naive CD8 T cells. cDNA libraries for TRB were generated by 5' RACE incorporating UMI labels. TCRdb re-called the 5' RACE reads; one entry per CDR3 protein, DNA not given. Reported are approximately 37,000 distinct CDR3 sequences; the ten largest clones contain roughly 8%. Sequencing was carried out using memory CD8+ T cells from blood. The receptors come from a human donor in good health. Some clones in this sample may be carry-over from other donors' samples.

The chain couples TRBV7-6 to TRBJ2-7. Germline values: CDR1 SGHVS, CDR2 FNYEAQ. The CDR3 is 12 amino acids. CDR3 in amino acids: CASSSSGFEQYF.

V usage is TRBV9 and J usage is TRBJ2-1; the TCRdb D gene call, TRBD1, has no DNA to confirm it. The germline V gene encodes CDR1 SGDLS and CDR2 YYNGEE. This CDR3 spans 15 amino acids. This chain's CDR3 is CASSVVASGNNEQFF.

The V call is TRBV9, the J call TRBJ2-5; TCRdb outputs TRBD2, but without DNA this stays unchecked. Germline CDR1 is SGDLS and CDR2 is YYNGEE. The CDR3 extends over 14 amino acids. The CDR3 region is CASSVGGKWETQYF.

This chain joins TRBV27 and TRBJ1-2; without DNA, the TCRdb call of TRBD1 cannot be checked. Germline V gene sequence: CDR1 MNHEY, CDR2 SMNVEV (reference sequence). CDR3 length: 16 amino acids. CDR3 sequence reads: CASSLSISGGNYGYTF.

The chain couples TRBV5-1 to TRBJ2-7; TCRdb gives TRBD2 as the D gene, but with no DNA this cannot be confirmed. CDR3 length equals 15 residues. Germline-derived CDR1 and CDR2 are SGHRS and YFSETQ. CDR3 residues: CASSGERAPRVEQYF.

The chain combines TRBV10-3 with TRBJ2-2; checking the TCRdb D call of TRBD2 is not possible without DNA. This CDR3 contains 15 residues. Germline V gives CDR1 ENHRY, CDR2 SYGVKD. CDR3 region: CAISEEGLGTGELFF.

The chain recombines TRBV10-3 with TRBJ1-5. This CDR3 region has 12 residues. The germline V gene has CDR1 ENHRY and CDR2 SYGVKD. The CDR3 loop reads CAISENDQPQHF.

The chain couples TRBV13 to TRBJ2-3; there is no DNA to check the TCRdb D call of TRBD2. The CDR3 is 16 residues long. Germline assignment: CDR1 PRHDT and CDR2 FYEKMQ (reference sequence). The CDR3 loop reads CASSWRVQSSTDTQYF.

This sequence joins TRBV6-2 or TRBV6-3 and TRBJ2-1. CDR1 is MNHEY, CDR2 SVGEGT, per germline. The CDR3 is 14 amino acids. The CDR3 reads CASSHYVTYNEQFF.

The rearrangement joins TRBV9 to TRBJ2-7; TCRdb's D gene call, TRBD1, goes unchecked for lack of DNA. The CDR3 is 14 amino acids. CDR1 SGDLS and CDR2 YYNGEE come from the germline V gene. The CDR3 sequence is CASSRSGRAYEQYF.

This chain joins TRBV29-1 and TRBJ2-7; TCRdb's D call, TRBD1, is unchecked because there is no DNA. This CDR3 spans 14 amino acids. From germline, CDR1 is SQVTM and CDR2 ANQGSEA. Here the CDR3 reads CSVDPGQGGYEQYF.

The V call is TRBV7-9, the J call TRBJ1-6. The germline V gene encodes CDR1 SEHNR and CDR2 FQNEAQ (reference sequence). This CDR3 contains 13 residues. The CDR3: CASSLVGYSPLHF.

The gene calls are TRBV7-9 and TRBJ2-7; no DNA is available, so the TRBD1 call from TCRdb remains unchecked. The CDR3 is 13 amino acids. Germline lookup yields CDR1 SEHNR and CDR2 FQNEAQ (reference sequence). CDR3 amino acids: CASSPSGAHEQYF. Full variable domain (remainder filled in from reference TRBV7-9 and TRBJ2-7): DTGVSQNPRHKITKRGQNVTFRCDPISEHNRLYWYRQTLGQGPEFLTYFQNEAQLEKSRLLSDRFSAERPKGSFSTLEIQRTEQGDSAMYLCASSPSGAHEQYFGPGTRLTVT.

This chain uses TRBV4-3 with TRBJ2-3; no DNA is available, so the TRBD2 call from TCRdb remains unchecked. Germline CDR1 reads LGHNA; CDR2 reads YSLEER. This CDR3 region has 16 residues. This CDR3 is CASSQDGRGSTDTQYF.

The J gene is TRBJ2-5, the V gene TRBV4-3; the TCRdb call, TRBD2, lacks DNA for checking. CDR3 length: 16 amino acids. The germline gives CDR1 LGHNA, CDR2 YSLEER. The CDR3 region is CASSQEYAALLETQYF.

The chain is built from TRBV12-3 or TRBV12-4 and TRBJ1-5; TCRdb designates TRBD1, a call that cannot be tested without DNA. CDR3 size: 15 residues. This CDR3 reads CASSLGQGEDQPQHF.

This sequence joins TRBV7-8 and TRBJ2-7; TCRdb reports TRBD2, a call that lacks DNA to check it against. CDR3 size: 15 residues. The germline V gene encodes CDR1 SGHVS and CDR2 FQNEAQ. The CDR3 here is CASSLVYLAGDEQYF.

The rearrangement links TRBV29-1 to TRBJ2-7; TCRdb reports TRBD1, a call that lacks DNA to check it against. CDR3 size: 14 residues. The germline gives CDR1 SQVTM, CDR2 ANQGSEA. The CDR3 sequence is CSVLSGQGAIEQYF.

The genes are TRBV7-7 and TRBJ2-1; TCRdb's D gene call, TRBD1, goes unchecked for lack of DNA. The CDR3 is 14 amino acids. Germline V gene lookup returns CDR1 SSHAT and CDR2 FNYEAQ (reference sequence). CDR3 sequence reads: CASSLWGAVNEQFF.

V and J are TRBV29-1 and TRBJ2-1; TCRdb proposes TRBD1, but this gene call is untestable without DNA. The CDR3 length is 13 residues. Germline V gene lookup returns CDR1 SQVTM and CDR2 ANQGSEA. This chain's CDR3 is CSVEVSGGNEQFF.

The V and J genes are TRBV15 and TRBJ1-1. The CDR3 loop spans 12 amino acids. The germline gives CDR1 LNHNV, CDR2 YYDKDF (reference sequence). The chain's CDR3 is CATSEGNTEAFF.

This chain's CDR3 is CASSQSCTGGNKNIGELFF. The chain couples TRBV23-1 to TRBJ2-2; TCRdb outputs TRBD1, but without DNA this stays unchecked. TRBV23-1 is filed as an ORF, its function uncertain. The CDR3 runs 19 residues.

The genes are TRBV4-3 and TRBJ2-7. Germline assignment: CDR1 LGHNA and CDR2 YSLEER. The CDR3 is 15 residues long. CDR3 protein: CASSQEGQGTYEQYF.

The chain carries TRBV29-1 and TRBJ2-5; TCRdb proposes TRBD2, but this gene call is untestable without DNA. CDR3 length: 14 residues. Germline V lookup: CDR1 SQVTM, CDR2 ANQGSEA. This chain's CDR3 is CSVESSGIQETQYF.